The T cell receptor (beta chain) under discussion was sequenced for a study of blood T cell repertoires in COVID-19. Study as a whole: Samples taken during acute and convalescent COVID-19 were collected in the United States, Italy and Spain. PBMCs, B-cell-depleted T cells, or T cells were the source of the cDNA or gDNA that made up the material.

Trimming left V 5 bases short and J 8 bases short, with 12 bases between. Per germline, CDR1 MDHEN and CDR2 SYDVKM. There are 12 residues in the CDR3. Per the original data handling: Scientists estimated how many nucleated cells there were by amplifying reference gene primers. Here immunoSEQ multiplex PCR was the method, and the copy in TCRdb shows in-frame clones only, minus some. That table furnishes V, J and clone size, whereas the DNA furnished D and trimming. Of about 190,000 clones in the sample, about 85% were seen once. Enrollment of patients from Seattle took place during active infection, with longitudinal follow-up.

The source material was peripheral blood. This clonotype was obtained from a man aged 80 or over with COVID-19, enrolled during active disease. V is TRBV28 and J is TRBJ1-2; perhaps TRBD1 as D (5 bases). DNA of the CDR3: TGTGCCAGCAGTATTGGACACGCGGGCTACACCTTC. Protein: CASSIGHAGYTF.